These 23 T cell receptor beta chains were all obtained from the same sample, sequenced in a study of a mutant IDH1 vaccine in newly diagnosed glioma. TCRdb keeps only in-frame clones here, not all; method: immunoSEQ multiplex PCR. This sample yields some 87,000 clones, of which just under 80% are seen a single time; 7% to 9% belongs to the top ten. As to time point: baseline, week 1 (first vaccination visit). The treatment is: pre-vaccination baseline after standard-of-care therapy. Sequenced here: PBMCs, sampled from a glioma patient treated with radiotherapy, temozolomide or both. These receptor sequences come from a man aged 40-49 years with glioma.

This chain joins TRBV10-3 and TRBJ2-5; 7 bases align to TRBD2. Germline loops: CDR1 ENHRY, CDR2 SYGVKD. The CDR3 sequence is 12 residues long. V shed 8 bases and J 5 bases; nucleotides not matched to a gene: 5. CDR3 loop: CAIGLGSETQYF. The CDR3 DNA sequence: TGTGCCATCGGACTAGGTAGCGAGACCCAGTACTTC.

This clone was seen a few times. The rearrangement links TRBV29-1 to TRBJ1-5, with D maybe TRBD1 (6 bases). The V and J ends lost 6 bases and 7 bases respectively, with 16 bases between them. Germline V gene data show CDR1 as SQVTM and CDR2 as ANQGSEA. The CDR3 loop spans 13 amino acids. As DNA, the CDR3 is TGCAGCGTGATCCTACAGGGTAGGCAGCCCCAGCATTTT. As protein: CSVILQGRQPQHF.

The chain combines TRBV21-1 with TRBJ2-4; TRBD1, the table's D call, was not compared with the DNA. TRBV21-1 is a pseudogene segment. This CDR3 comprises 11 residues. The CDR3 region is CASSKETAPSF. The CDR3 DNA sequence: TGTGCCAGCAGCAAGGAGACAGCCCCCAGCTTC.

This chain uses TRBV6-5 with TRBJ1-2, with 8 bases that match TRBD1. Trimming at V came to 6 bases and at J to 9 bases, leaving 6 bases not matched to a gene. CDR3 size: 12 residues. From germline, CDR1 is MNHEY and CDR2 SVGAGI. The CDR3 nucleotides read TGTGCCAGCAGAAGGACAGGGTCTCGCTACACCTTC. Translated: CASRRTGSRYTF.

The chain has TRBV5-1 and TRBJ2-6; tentative D call: TRBD2 (5 bases). CDR1 and CDR2 (germline): SGHRS, YFSETQ. V was pared by 0 bases and J by 0 bases, with 7 bases between. The length of the CDR3 is 16 residues. The CDR3 sequence: CASSLGRGSGANVLTF. In DNA form, the CDR3 reads TGCGCCAGCAGCTTGGGTCGGGGCTCTGGGGCCAACGTCCTGACTTTC.

The chain recombines TRBV30 with TRBJ1-1; D remains ambiguous. CDR1 and CDR2 from the germline V gene are GTSNPN and SVGIG (reference sequence). CDR3 length: 15 amino acids. The V and J ends lost 3 bases and 1 base respectively, with 15 bases between them. The DNA of the CDR3 is TGTGCCTGGAGGGTGGGAACGGAATCGAACACTGAAGCTTTCTTT. Amino acid sequence: CAWRVGTESNTEAFF.

The V gene is TRBV7-9, the J gene TRBJ2-2, with 13 bases identical to TRBD2. The germline V gene has CDR1 SEHNR and CDR2 FQNEAQ (reference sequence). The trim removed 6 bases at V and 6 bases at J, leaving 10 bases unmatched. The CDR3 is 17 amino acids. The DNA of the CDR3 is TGTGCCAGCAGATGGGGACTAGCGGGGACCTTATCCGGGGAGCTGTTTTTT. Amino acids: CASRWGLAGTLSGELFF.

This sequence joins TRBV7-9 and TRBJ2-7; the D gene could be TRBD1 or TRBD2 (5 bases each). The length of the CDR3 is 15 residues. The germline V and J ends were trimmed by 2 bases and 5 bases, with 16 bases remaining between them. Germline CDR1 and CDR2: SEHNR and FQNEAQ (reference sequence). CDR3 residues: CASSLSQTRGHEQYF. The CDR3 DNA is TGTGCCAGCAGCTTAAGTCAGACACGGGGCCACGAGCAGTACTTC. Filled out from reference TRBV7-9 and TRBJ2-7, the complete variable domain reads DTGVSQNPRHKITKRGQNVTFRCDPISEHNRLYWYRQTLGQGPEFLTYFQNEAQLEKSRLLSDRFSAERPKGSFSTLEIQRTEQGDSAMYLCASSLSQTRGHEQYFGPGTRLTVT.

CDR3 sequence: CASSLGNYGSSYNEQFF. As DNA, the CDR3 is TGCGCCAGCAGCCTTGGGAACTACGGGAGCTCCTACAATGAGCAGTTCTTC. The gene calls are TRBV5-1 and TRBJ2-1; tentatively, D is TRBD2 (6 bases). The V and J ends lost 4 bases and 0 bases respectively, with 17 bases between them. CDR3 size: 17 residues. CDR1 is SGHRS, CDR2 YFSETQ, per germline.

This chain links TRBV30 with TRBJ2-7; 10 nucleotides line up with TRBD1. Germline V lookup: CDR1 GTSNPN, CDR2 SVGIG (reference sequence). V lost 1 base and J lost 4; bases outside the gene matches: 13. The CDR3 is 17 amino acids. This CDR3 reads CAWSGPPARDRGYEQYF. DNA for the CDR3: TGTGCCTGGAGTGGACCCCCAGCCCGGGACAGGGGATACGAGCAGTACTTC.

This chain connects TRBV5-6 to TRBJ2-7, with D perhaps TRBD1 (5 bases). The CDR3 sequence is 14 residues long. Germline lookup yields CDR1 SGHDT and CDR2 YYEEEE. The ends were cut back, 4 bases at V and 2 bases at J, with 13 bases in the middle. For the CDR3, the DNA is TGTGCCAGCAGCCCTATAGACAGTACCTACGAGCAGTACTTC. Translation: CASSPIDSTYEQYF.

V usage is TRBV5-1 and J usage is TRBJ1-3; 7 bases match TRBD1. The length of the CDR3 is 17 residues. CDR1 SGHRS and CDR2 YFSETQ come from the germline V gene. V dropped 1 base and J dropped 0; count of bases not matched to a gene: 7. In DNA, the CDR3 is TGCGCCAGCAGCTTGTCGGCAGGGGGACTCTCTGGAAACACCATATATTTT. Encoded protein: CASSLSAGGLSGNTIYF. The whole variable domain, filled in from reference TRBV5-1 and TRBJ1-3, reads KAGVTQTPRYLIKTRGQQVTLSCSPISGHRSVSWYQQTPGQGLQFLFEYFSETQRNKGNFPGRFSGRQFSNSRSEMNVSTLELGDSALYLCASSLSAGGLSGNTIYFGEGSWLTVV.

This clone occurred a few times. J is TRBJ1-5 and V is TRBV2; 7 bases are shared with TRBD1. This CDR3 is 13 amino acids long. J lost 9 bases, V lost 6 bases, and 8 bases had no gene match. Germline values: CDR1 SNHLY, CDR2 FYNNEI. Here the CDR3 DNA reads TGTGCCAGCAGCCTCGACAGGGTTGGGCCCCAGCATTTT. Encoded protein: CASSLDRVGPQHF.

V gene TRBV6-6 combines with J gene TRBJ2-7; 13 positions agree with TRBD2. The CDR3 totals 15 residues. The V segment lost 1 base and the J segment 5 bases; nucleotides outside the gene matches: 2. The V gene's germline CDR1 is MNHNY and CDR2 SVGAGI (reference sequence). CDR3 region: CASSYYGLAGDEQYF. The DNA for the CDR3 is TGTGCCAGCAGTTACTACGGACTAGCGGGAGACGAGCAGTACTTC.

The sample holds a few counts of this clone. The chain links TRBV7-9 to TRBJ2-2, with a weak D call TRBD1 (5 bases). The length of the CDR3 is 16 residues. V shed 5 bases and J shed 7 bases, with 20 bases lying between them. Germline CDR1 and CDR2: SEHNR and FQNEAQ (reference sequence). The chain's CDR3 is CASSPPRGREIGELFF. The DNA of the CDR3 is TGTGCCAGCAGCCCCCCAAGGGGCAGGGAAATCGGGGAGCTGTTTTTT. The full variable domain, in which reference TRBV7-9 and TRBJ2-2 provide the parts outside the CDR3, is DTGVSQNPRHKITKRGQNVTFRCDPISEHNRLYWYRQTLGQGPEFLTYFQNEAQLEKSRLLSDRFSAERPKGSFSTLEIQRTEQGDSAMYLCASSPPRGREIGELFFGEGSRLTVL.

The chain combines TRBV30 with TRBJ2-3, with D perhaps TRBD2 (6 bases). In germline, CDR1 is GTSNPN, CDR2 SVGIG (reference sequence). This CDR3 contains 15 residues. With 2 bases removed from V and 0 bases from J, the gap between germline ends came to 12 bases. The CDR3, as DNA: TGTGCCTGGAGTATGCTAGCGAGAAGCACAGATACGCAGTATTTT. Translated, it gives CAWSMLARSTDTQYF.

The chain is built from TRBV7-2 and TRBJ2-2; TRBD1 matches 8 bases. Germline V gene lookup returns CDR1 SGHTA and CDR2 FQGNSA. This CDR3 is built from 16 residues. The trim removed 1 base at V and 1 base at J, leaving 2 bases unmatched. The CDR3 is CASSLVTGGNTGELFF. For the CDR3, the DNA is TGTGCCAGCAGCTTAGTAACAGGGGGGAACACCGGGGAGCTGTTTTTT.

The V gene is TRBV29-1, the J gene TRBJ2-5; 8 positions agree with TRBD2. The germline gives CDR1 SQVTM, CDR2 ANQGSEA. J was trimmed by 1 base and V by 2 bases; bases with no gene match: 0. The CDR3 length is 13 residues. The CDR3 DNA follows: TGCAGCGTTGAAACTAGCGGCCAAGAGACCCAGTACTTC. This gives the protein CSVETSGQETQYF.

V is TRBV7-6 and J is TRBJ1-6; no definite D call. The germline V gene has CDR1 SGHVS and CDR2 FNYEAQ. The length of the CDR3 is 12 residues. V was clipped by 5 bases and J by 6 bases, with 5 bases between them. CDR3 amino acids: CASSEPNSPLHF. CDR3 sequence (DNA): TGTGCCAGCAGCGAGCCTAATTCACCCCTCCACTTT.

The genes are TRBV6-5 and TRBJ2-7; the D is unclear. The V end was cut by 2 bases, the J end by 4 bases, with 12 bases between. CDR1 is MNHEY and CDR2 is SVGAGI in the germline V gene. The CDR3 runs to 14 residues. CDR3 nucleotides: TGTGCCAGCAGTTACGGAACAAGAGTTTACGAGCAGTACTTC. Translating gives CASSYGTRVYEQYF.

The gene calls are TRBV5-6 and TRBJ1-1; D is possibly TRBD1 (6 bases). V dropped 5 bases and J dropped 1 base, with 9 bases sitting between them. The CDR3 runs to 13 residues. The germline CDR1 and CDR2 sequences are SGHDT and YYEEEE. CDR3: CASRLDRNTEAFF. CDR3 nucleotides: TGTGCCAGCAGACTGGACAGGAACACTGAAGCTTTCTTT.

The chain is built from TRBV7-2 and TRBJ2-4; 10 bases are shared with TRBD1. V dropped 5 bases and J dropped 7; count of bases not matched to a gene: 2. Looked up from germline, CDR1 is SGHTA and CDR2 is FQGNSA. The CDR3 runs to 13 residues. As DNA, the CDR3 is TGTGCCAGCAGCCGGGACAGGGGCAACATTCAGTACTTC. Translated: CASSRDRGNIQYF.

The chain has TRBV7-2 and TRBJ2-7; D not resolved. The CDR3 length is 15 residues. Germline V gives CDR1 SGHTA, CDR2 FQGNSA. Trimming took 5 bases from V and 6 from J, leaving 20 bases between them. As DNA, the CDR3 is TGTGCCAGCAGCCGCGACTCAGTCCCATTCGGCGAGCAGTACTTC. Residues: CASSRDSVPFGEQYF.